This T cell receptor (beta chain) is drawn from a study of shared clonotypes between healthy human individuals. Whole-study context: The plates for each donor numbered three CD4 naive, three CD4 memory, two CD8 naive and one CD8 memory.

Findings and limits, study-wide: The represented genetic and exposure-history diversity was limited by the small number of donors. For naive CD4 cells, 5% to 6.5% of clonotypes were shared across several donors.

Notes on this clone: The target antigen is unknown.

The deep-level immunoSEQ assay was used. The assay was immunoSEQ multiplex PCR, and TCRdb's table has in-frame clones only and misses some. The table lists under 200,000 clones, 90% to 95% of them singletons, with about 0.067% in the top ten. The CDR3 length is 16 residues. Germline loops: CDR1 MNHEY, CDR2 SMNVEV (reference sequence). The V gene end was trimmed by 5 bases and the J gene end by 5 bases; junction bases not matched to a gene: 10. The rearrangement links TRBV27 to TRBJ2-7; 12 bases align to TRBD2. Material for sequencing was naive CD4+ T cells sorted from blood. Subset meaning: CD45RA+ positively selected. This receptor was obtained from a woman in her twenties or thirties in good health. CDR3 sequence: CASSPTRLAGAHEQYF. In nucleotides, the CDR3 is TGTGCCAGCAGTCCCACGCGACTAGCGGGAGCCCACGAGCAGTACTTC.